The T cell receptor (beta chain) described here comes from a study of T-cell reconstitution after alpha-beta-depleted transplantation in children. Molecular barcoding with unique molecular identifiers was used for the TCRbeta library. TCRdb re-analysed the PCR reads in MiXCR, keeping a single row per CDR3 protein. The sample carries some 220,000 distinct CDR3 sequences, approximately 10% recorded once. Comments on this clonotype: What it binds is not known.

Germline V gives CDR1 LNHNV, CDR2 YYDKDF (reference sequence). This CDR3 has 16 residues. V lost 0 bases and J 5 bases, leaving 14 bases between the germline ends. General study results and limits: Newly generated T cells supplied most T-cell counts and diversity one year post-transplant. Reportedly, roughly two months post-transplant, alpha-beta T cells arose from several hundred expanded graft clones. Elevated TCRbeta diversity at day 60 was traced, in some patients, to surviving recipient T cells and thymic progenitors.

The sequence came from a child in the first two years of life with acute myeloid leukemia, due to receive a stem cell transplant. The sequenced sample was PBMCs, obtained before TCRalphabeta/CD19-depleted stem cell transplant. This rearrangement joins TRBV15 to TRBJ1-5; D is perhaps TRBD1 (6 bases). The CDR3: CATSRDLTGGHQPQHF. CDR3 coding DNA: TGTGCCACCAGCAGAGATTTGACAGGCGGACATCAGCCCCAGCATTTT.